A single sample gave rise to the 27 T cell receptor beta chains below, sequenced in a study of blood T cell repertoires in COVID-19. Generated by immunoSEQ multiplex PCR, the TCRdb table keeps only in-frame clones and is missing some. This sample yields 150,000 to 200,000 clones, of which around 79% are seen a single time; around 5.9% belongs to the top ten. Source material: peripheral blood. The source of these receptors is a woman between 40 and 55 years old with COVID-19, enrolled during active disease.

This clone showed up just once. The chain combines TRBV9 with TRBJ1-4, with TRBD1 identical over 8 bases. Germline assignment: CDR1 SGDLS and CDR2 YYNGEE. Trimming cost V 4 bases and J 10 bases; bases outside gene matches: 12. The CDR3 is 15 amino acids. The CDR3: CASSPQDRGFGKLFF. CDR3 nucleotides: TGTGCCAGCAGCCCCCAAGACAGGGGTTTTGGAAAACTGTTTTTT.

Written as DNA, the CDR3 is TGTGCCAGCAGCTCCGGGGGGCCCACAGATACGCAGTATTTT. Translating it yields CASSSGGPTDTQYF. This chain links TRBV7-2 with TRBJ2-3, with D perhaps matching TRBD2 (7 bases). Germline lookup yields CDR1 SGHTA and CDR2 FQGNSA. The ends were cut back, 4 bases at V and 2 bases at J, with 10 bases in the middle. The CDR3 is made up of 14 amino acids.

V and J are TRBV30 and TRBJ1-1; TRBD1 might be the D (5 bases). V dropped 3 bases and J dropped 3 bases, with 11 bases sitting between them. Per the germline V gene, CDR1 is GTSNPN and CDR2 is SVGIG (reference sequence). The CDR3 totals 13 residues. CDR3 DNA sequence: TGTGCCTGGAGAAAGGGCAGGGACACTGAAGCTTTCTTT. The encoded protein is CAWRKGRDTEAFF.

This clone has a handful of counts. In the same sample, other DNA sequences code for this CDR3. This chain uses TRBV18 with TRBJ1-3, with 7 nucleotides matching TRBD1. In germline, CDR1 is KGHSH, CDR2 LQKENI. V was clipped by 2 bases and J by 1 base; unmatched bases: 2. The CDR3 length is 15 residues. CDR3 nucleotide sequence: TGTGCCAGCTCACCAGTGACAGGGTCTGGAAACACCATATATTTT. As protein: CASSPVTGSGNTIYF.

The rearrangement joins TRBV7-9 to TRBJ1-5, with D perhaps TRBD1 (5 bases). Germline-derived CDR1 and CDR2 are SEHNR and FQNEAQ (reference sequence). The CDR3 has 16 residues. Trimming pared 0 bases from V and 6 bases from J, leaving 15 bases between. CDR3 DNA sequence: TGTGCCAGCAGCTTAGCGCTAAGTGGGGCGGCTCAGCCCCAGCATTTT. Amino acids: CASSLALSGAAQPQHF.

The rearrangement links TRBV6-1 to TRBJ2-3; 9 nucleotides align to TRBD2. Trimming cost V 6 bases and J 0 bases; bases outside gene matches: 16. This CDR3 comprises 19 residues. Germline V CDR1 and CDR2: MNHNS, SASEGT. The DNA of the CDR3 is TGTGCCAGCAGCGAACGGGGCGGGGGGGCTTCAGCTAGCACAGATACGCAGTATTTT. It specifies CASSERGGGASASTDTQYF.

For this clone: Within the sample, other DNA sequences also encode this same CDR3. The rearrangement uses TRBV5-1 and TRBJ1-4, with a tentative D call TRBD1 (5 bases). There are 14 residues in the CDR3. V was trimmed by 0 bases and J by 8 bases, leaving 11 bases between them. Germline assignment: CDR1 SGHRS and CDR2 YFSETQ. The CDR3: CASSLVGGNEKLFF. The CDR3 DNA follows: TGCGCCAGCAGCTTGGTCGGGGGGAACGAAAAACTGTTTTTT.

This chain uses TRBV3-1 (or the pseudogene TRBV3-2) with TRBJ1-1; TRBD1 is a possible D gene (6 bases). CDR1 LGHDT and CDR2 YNNKEL come from the germline V gene (reference sequence). The V end was cut by 3 bases, the J end by 10 bases, with 15 bases between. The CDR3 is 13 residues long. For the CDR3, the DNA is TGTGCCAGCAGCCAGGTGACACAGGGTGGAGCTTTCTTT. Amino acid sequence: CASSQVTQGGAFF.

The chain carries TRBV6-6 and TRBJ2-7, with 14 bases fitting TRBD2. Losses at the gene ends were 5 bases for V and 4 bases for J; bases not matched to a gene: 7. Germline V gives CDR1 MNHNY, CDR2 SVGAGI (reference sequence). The CDR3 has 16 amino acids. CDR3 nucleotides: TGTGCCAGCAGTACCCGACTAGCGGGAGGGGGGTACGAGCAGTACTTC. Translating gives CASSTRLAGGGYEQYF.

V usage is TRBV3-1 (or the pseudogene TRBV3-2) and J usage is TRBJ2-7; a possible D gene is TRBD2 (6 bases). This CDR3 contains 17 residues. Germline CDR1 reads LGHDT; CDR2 reads YNNKEL (reference sequence). Trimming pared 4 bases from V and 2 bases from J, leaving 21 bases between. DNA of the CDR3: TGTGCCAGCAGCCCGGGACTCCCGATTACTACCACCTACGAGCAGTACTTC. Residues: CASSPGLPITTTYEQYF.

The chain uses TRBV10-1 and TRBJ2-2; tentative D call: TRBD1 (5 bases). The CDR3 is made up of 15 amino acids. The germline V gene encodes CDR1 WNHNN and CDR2 SYGVQD (reference sequence). V lost 0 bases and J 4 bases, leaving 9 bases between the germline ends. Here the CDR3 DNA reads TGCGCCAGCAGTGAGTCGGTGGGGCGCACCGGGGAGCTGTTTTTT. Protein: CASSESVGRTGELFF.

This rearrangement joins TRBV3-1 (or the pseudogene TRBV3-2) to TRBJ2-1; 12 bases match TRBD2. Germline trimming cut 5 bases from V and 2 bases from J; bases unmatched to any gene: 7. CDR1 is LGHDT and CDR2 is YNNKEL in the germline V gene (reference sequence). This CDR3 is built from 17 residues. The chain's CDR3 is CASSGLAGSLTYNEQFF. CDR3 DNA: TGTGCCAGCAGCGGACTAGCGGGATCCTTAACCTACAATGAGCAGTTCTTC.

The chain carries TRBV5-6 and TRBJ1-3; D call uncertain. This CDR3 comprises 16 residues. CDR1 is SGHDT and CDR2 is YYEEEE in the germline V gene. V was pared by 4 bases and J by 3 bases, with 17 bases between. The CDR3 sequence is CASSQRALLFGNTIYF. The CDR3 bases are TGTGCCAGCAGCCAGAGGGCCCTGCTCTTTGGAAACACCATATATTTT.

The genes are TRBV9 and TRBJ2-2; D is uncertain. V was pared by 0 bases and J by 3 bases, with 6 bases between. This CDR3 is 14 amino acids long. Germline CDR1 SGDLS, CDR2 YYNGEE. CDR3 in amino acids: CASSVAFHTGELFF. CDR3 DNA sequence: TGTGCCAGCAGCGTAGCTTTCCACACCGGGGAGCTGTTTTTT. The variable domain in full, completed from reference TRBV9 and TRBJ2-2, reads DSGVTQTPKHLITATGQRVTLRCSPRSGDLSVYWYQQSLDQGLQFLIQYYNGEERAKGNILERFSAQQFPDLHSELNLSSLELGDSALYFCASSVAFHTGELFFGEGSRLTVL.

This clone has a handful of counts. The V call is TRBV12-2, the J call TRBJ2-7; TRBD1 reflects the table's D call only, with no check against the DNA. TRBV12-2 is labeled a pseudogene. The CDR3 is 18 amino acids. Here the CDR3 reads CASRDESRDRGETYEQYF. In nucleotides, the CDR3 is TGTGCAAGTCGCGACGAGTCCCGGGACAGGGGGGAGACCTACGAGCAGTACTTC.

The CDR3 here is CASSRTSGGLAKNIQYF. The CDR3 DNA follows: TGCGCCAGCAGCCGGACTAGCGGGGGGCTAGCCAAAAACATTCAGTACTTC. The J gene is TRBJ2-4, the V gene TRBV4-1; 14 positions agree with TRBD2. This CDR3 is 17 amino acids long. Looked up from germline, CDR1 is MGHRA and CDR2 is YSYEKL. The junction had 2 bases not matched to a gene; V was cut back by 4 bases and J by 0 bases.

The V gene is TRBV19, the J gene TRBJ1-1; D may be TRBD1 (6 bases). Germline-derived CDR1 and CDR2 are LNHDA and SQIVND (reference sequence). With 5 bases removed from V and 5 bases from J, the gap between germline ends came to 24 bases. CDR3 length equals 17 residues. The CDR3 spells CASSPLGKGGARTEAFF. CDR3 bases: TGTGCCAGTAGTCCCCTCGGGAAGGGGGGGGCTCGGACTGAAGCTTTCTTT.

This chain joins TRBV11-3 and TRBJ2-1; TRBD2 matches 9 bases. CDR3 length equals 14 residues. V was pared by 8 bases and J by 6 bases, with 8 bases of the junction left unmatched. Germline assignment: CDR1 SGHNT and CDR2 YENEEA. CDR3 amino acids: CASRENSGGNEQFF. CDR3 DNA sequence: TGTGCCAGCCGAGAAAATAGCGGGGGCAATGAGCAGTTCTTC.

The chain has TRBV4-3 and TRBJ2-1; TRBD2 matches 10 bases. The CDR3 consists of 15 residues. V trimming: 0 bases; J trimming: 9 bases; junction bases outside the gene matches: 5. Germline V CDR1 and CDR2: LGHNA, YSLEER. This CDR3 is CASSQDLAGALEQFF. CDR3 DNA sequence: TGCGCCAGCAGCCAAGACCTAGCGGGGGCTCTTGAGCAGTTCTTC.

This chain connects TRBV19 to TRBJ2-1; a weak D match, TRBD2 (7 bases). Germline CDR1 LNHDA, CDR2 SQIVND (reference sequence). This CDR3 is 16 amino acids long. V was trimmed by 5 bases and J by 7 bases, leaving 21 bases between them. CDR3 DNA: TGTGCCAGTAGTGCCCACACGGCGGGGGCGAGGAATGAGCAGTTCTTC. As protein: CASSAHTAGARNEQFF.

The rearrangement joins TRBV7-6 to TRBJ2-7; 9 bases agree with TRBD1. The CDR3 runs 18 residues. CDR1 and CDR2 from the germline V gene are SGHVS and FNYEAQ. V gave up 2 bases and J gave up 1 base; unmatched junction bases: 12. The CDR3 bases are TGTGCCAGCAGCTTAAGGAACCCAACAGGGGGCGGGTCCTACGAGCAGTACTTC. Translating gives CASSLRNPTGGGSYEQYF.

The genes are TRBV10-3 and TRBJ2-7; tentatively, D is TRBD1 (6 bases). The germline V gene has CDR1 ENHRY and CDR2 SYGVKD. The CDR3 loop spans 15 amino acids. Trimming stripped 0 bases from V and 0 bases from J, with 9 bases between. The CDR3: CAISESNRASYEQYF. Written as DNA, the CDR3 is TGTGCCATCAGTGAGTCGAACAGGGCCTCCTACGAGCAGTACTTC.

This clone showed up just a few times. The chain recombines TRBV4-1 with TRBJ1-2; D gene ambiguous. The CDR3 runs to 16 residues. V lost 1 base, J lost 5 bases, and 17 bases lay in between. In germline, CDR1 is MGHRA, CDR2 YSYEKL. CDR3: CASSQGENRDGYGYTF. The DNA for the CDR3 is TGCGCCAGCAGCCAAGGGGAGAATCGGGATGGATATGGCTACACCTTC.

The CDR3 DNA reads as TGTGCCAGCAGCGCCCAGGAGCGGGGGGTCAACAATGAGCAGTTCTTC. Encoded protein: CASSAQERGVNNEQFF. The chain couples TRBV7-2 to TRBJ2-1, with TRBD2 matching 9 bases. The CDR3 extends over 16 amino acids. Germline V CDR1 and CDR2: SGHTA, FQGNSA. V lost 5 bases and J lost 5; bases outside the gene matches: 10.

Comment on this clone: At one of its ends the junction is not consistent with the germline gene, which may arise from a read error. Other nucleotide sequences from this sample produce the same CDR3. The CDR3 spells CASGQGVDEQFF. In DNA form, the CDR3 reads TGTGCCAGCGGACAGGGGGTAGATGAGCAATTCTTC. The chain couples TRBV28 to TRBJ2-1, with 10 bases identical to TRBD1. Germline-derived CDR1 and CDR2 are MDHEN and SYDVKM. The CDR3 runs 12 residues.

V and J are TRBV27 and TRBJ1-2, with a possible D match to TRBD1 (5 bases). V was shortened by 7 bases and J by 4 bases, with 10 bases between the two germline ends. Germline CDR1 MNHEY, CDR2 SMNVEV (reference sequence). CDR3 length equals 12 residues. The CDR3 spells CASMGGAYGYTF. The CDR3 bases are TGTGCCAGCATGGGAGGGGCCTATGGCTACACCTTC.

V is TRBV9 and J is TRBJ1-5; no clear D gene. Germline lookup yields CDR1 SGDLS and CDR2 YYNGEE. Trimming stripped 0 bases from V and 4 bases from J, with 14 bases between. The CDR3 covers 16 residues. The CDR3 DNA is TGTGCCAGCAGCGTAGGGCCCGGGGATGGGAATCAGCCCCAGCATTTT. Its protein is CASSVGPGDGNQPQHF.